This T cell receptor (beta chain) was observed in a study of blood T cell repertoires in COVID-19. Overall study: Specimens from acute and convalescent COVID-19 originated in the United States, Italy and Spain.

V was cut by 10 bases and J by 9 bases, with 16 bases left in between. The CDR3 consists of 12 residues. Clones were sequenced by immunoSEQ multiplex PCR, and TCRdb holds only the in-frame ones, with some missing. The sample records about 160,000 clones, over 75% being singletons. The chain employs TRBV12-3 or TRBV12-4 and TRBJ2-1; TRBD2 is a possible D gene (5 bases). The source of this sequence is a man aged 70-80 years who had recovered from COVID-19. Sample: peripheral blood. The CDR3 DNA reads as TGTGCCACCTCGGGGATGGCTAGTGAGCAGTTCTTC. Translation: CATSGMASEQFF.